The 32 T cell receptor beta chains in this list originate from one sample, sequenced in a study of control samples from healthy donors and cancer patients. Assay used: immunoSEQ multiplex PCR; TCRdb lists only in-frame clones, some missing. The table includes about 75,000 clones, more than 80% detected once. Sequenced: blood. These receptors all come from a man aged 45-60 years in good health.

The V call is TRBV29-1, the J call TRBJ2-2; the D is unclear. Germline CDR1 reads SQVTM; CDR2 reads ANQGSEA. The CDR3 length is 14 residues. V lost 6 bases, J lost 1 base, and 12 bases lay in between. This CDR3 reads CSVDSRKNTGELFF. CDR3 bases: TGCAGCGTCGACTCCAGGAAGAACACCGGGGAGCTGTTTTTT.

This chain joins TRBV19 and TRBJ2-1; 7 bases fit TRBD2. The CDR3 totals 18 residues. With 8 bases clipped from V and 0 bases from J, the junction kept 16 bases outside the gene matches. Germline loops: CDR1 LNHDA, CDR2 SQIVND (reference sequence). The CDR3 DNA reads TGTGCCAGTCGAGTTCGGCTAGCGGCCACTAGCTCCTACAATGAGCAGTTCTTC. It encodes CASRVRLAATSSYNEQFF.

The J gene is TRBJ2-2, the V gene TRBV7-6; D unresolved. Germline V gene data show CDR1 as SGHVS and CDR2 as FNYEAQ. V lost 3 bases and J 5 bases, leaving 4 bases between the germline ends. The CDR3 is 12 residues long. The CDR3 DNA follows: TGTGCCAGCAGCTTTACAACCGGGGAGCTGTTTTTT. Protein sequence: CASSFTTGELFF.

This chain links TRBV19 with TRBJ1-5; TRBD1 aligns across 8 bases. The germline V gene has CDR1 LNHDA and CDR2 SQIVND (reference sequence). V lost 2 bases to trimming and J lost 1 base; unmatched junction nucleotides: 16. The CDR3 is 20 residues long. CDR3 sequence reads: CASSIFPSGGSMESNQPQHF. For the CDR3, the DNA is TGTGCCAGTAGTATATTTCCGTCAGGGGGCAGTATGGAAAGCAATCAGCCCCAGCATTTT.

There are a few counts of this clone. The genes are TRBV30 and TRBJ1-2, with unresolved D. V lost 4 bases to trimming and J lost 4 bases, with 10 bases between them. Germline assignment: CDR1 GTSNPN and CDR2 SVGIG (reference sequence). The CDR3 has 12 residues. The CDR3 sequence: CAWNGRSYGYTF. The CDR3 region has the DNA TGTGCCTGGAATGGACGAAGCTATGGCTACACCTTC.

The J gene is TRBJ1-2, the V gene TRBV13; TRBD1 might be the D (5 bases). Germline V gene sequence: CDR1 PRHDT, CDR2 FYEKMQ (reference sequence). The CDR3 runs to 15 residues. V was pared by 0 bases and J by 1 base, with 9 bases between. This CDR3 reads CASSLGDSRNYGYTF. Here the CDR3 DNA reads TGTGCCAGCAGCTTAGGTGACAGTCGTAACTATGGCTACACCTTC.

For this clone: One base away lies a much larger clone, so this may be a sequencing read error. The chain employs TRBV6-5 and TRBJ2-7; unclear D gene. CDR1 is MNHEY and CDR2 is SVGAGI in the germline V gene. The CDR3 is 13 residues long. V was trimmed by 0 bases and J by 2 bases, leaving 5 bases between them. The CDR3 is CASSYSVAYEQYF. CDR3 DNA: TGTGCCAGCAGTTACTCGGTAGCCTACGAGCAGTACTTC.

This sequence joins TRBV7-9 and TRBJ1-6, with unresolved D. CDR1 and CDR2 (germline): SEHNR, FQNEAQ (reference sequence). Trimming removed 5 bases from V and 12 bases from J, with 14 bases in between. This CDR3 has 13 amino acids. The CDR3: CASSGDIPEPLHF. The DNA for the CDR3 is TGTGCCAGCAGCGGAGATATACCGGAACCCCTCCACTTT.

This clone was detected a few times. The genes are TRBV9 and TRBJ1-1; 8 nucleotides align to TRBD1. CDR1 and CDR2 from the germline V gene are SGDLS and YYNGEE. The CDR3 is made up of 15 amino acids. Germline trimming cut 3 bases from V and 1 base from J; bases unmatched to any gene: 5. CDR3 nucleotide sequence: TGTGCCAGCAGCGCAGGGGGCGCAGGGAACACTGAAGCTTTCTTT. This encodes CASSAGGAGNTEAFF.

The chain couples TRBV21-1 to TRBJ1-1. TRBV21-1 is a documented pseudogene. This CDR3 has 10 residues. The CDR3 DNA reads as TGTGCCACCCAAGGCGCTGAAGCTTTCTTT. It translates to CATQGAEAFF.

The V and J genes are TRBV7-2 and TRBJ1-1; D ambiguous. The CDR3 consists of 16 residues. CDR1 and CDR2 from the germline V gene are SGHTA and FQGNSA. Trimming removed 3 bases from V and 0 bases from J, with 14 bases in between. The CDR3 loop reads CASSLSISGLNTEAFF. DNA for the CDR3: TGTGCCAGCAGCTTGTCAATATCGGGGTTGAACACTGAAGCTTTCTTT.

The rearrangement joins TRBV5-4 to TRBJ2-3; possibly TRBD1 for D (6 bases). Trimming took off 2 bases at V and 3 bases at J, with 16 bases between the two ends. Germline V gene sequence: CDR1 SGHNT, CDR2 YYREEE (reference sequence). This CDR3 is 16 amino acids long. DNA of the CDR3: TGTGCCAGCAGCTTTGACGACAGGATGAATACAGATACGCAGTATTTT. Translated, it gives CASSFDDRMNTDTQYF. Based on the CDR3 plus reference TRBV5-4 and TRBJ2-3, the full variable domain is ETGVTQSPTHLIKTRGQQVTLRCSSQSGHNTVSWYQQALGQGPQFIFQYYREEENGRGNFPPRFSGLQFPNYSSELNVNALELDDSALYLCASSFDDRMNTDTQYFGPGTRLTVL.

The chain couples TRBV11-2 to TRBJ2-2; 12 positions match TRBD2. CDR3 size: 16 residues. CDR1 and CDR2 (germline): SGHAT, FQNNGV. V gave up 5 bases and J gave up 5 bases; unmatched junction bases: 6. CDR3 sequence: CASSPQTSGGTGELFF. The CDR3 coding sequence is TGTGCCAGCAGCCCACAGACTAGCGGGGGAACCGGGGAGCTGTTTTTT. Together with reference TRBV11-2 and TRBJ2-2, the CDR3 gives the full variable domain: EAGVAQSPRYKIIEKRQSVAFWCNPISGHATLYWYQQILGQGPKLLIQFQNNGVVDDSQLPKDRFSAERLKGVDSTLKIQPAKLEDSAVYLCASSPQTSGGTGELFFGEGSRLTVL.

The chain joins TRBV6-2 or TRBV6-3 to TRBJ2-7; 13 bases match TRBD2. The J segment lost 4 bases and the V segment lost 7 bases, leaving 13 bases of the junction unmatched. This CDR3 contains 17 residues. Germline CDR1 is MNHEY and CDR2 is SVGEGT. In DNA, the CDR3 is TGTGCCAGCACCCCAGGACTAGCGGGAGTTGGGTTGTACGAGCAGTACTTC. Translated, it gives CASTPGLAGVGLYEQYF.

The rearrangement joins TRBV20-1 to TRBJ2-5; D gene ambiguous. Germline V lookup: CDR1 DFQATT, CDR2 SNEGSKA (reference sequence). V gave up 3 bases and J gave up 4 bases, with 9 bases separating them. The CDR3 runs 12 residues. CDR3 DNA: TGCAGTGCTAGTGAGGCCCCAGAGACCCAGTACTTC. It codes for CSASEAPETQYF.

The chain couples TRBV10-2 to TRBJ1-5; D unresolved. V dropped 5 bases and J dropped 5 bases, with 13 bases sitting between them. The CDR3 extends over 14 amino acids. Germline lookup yields CDR1 WSHSY and CDR2 SAAADI. The CDR3, as DNA: TGCGCCAGCAGTCCCTCATCAAGGGATCAGCCCCAGCATTTT. Encoded protein: CASSPSSRDQPQHF.

The chain recombines TRBV11-3 with TRBJ2-7, with 9 bases fitting TRBD1. This CDR3 spans 14 amino acids. Germline V gene data show CDR1 as SGHNT and CDR2 as YENEEA. With 2 bases clipped from V and 7 bases from J, the junction kept 6 bases outside the gene matches. This CDR3 is CASSLHRGRNEQYF. CDR3 coding DNA: TGTGCCAGCAGCTTACACAGGGGGCGAAATGAGCAGTACTTC.

This rearrangement joins TRBV30 to TRBJ1-1; D unresolved. The germline V gene encodes CDR1 GTSNPN and CDR2 SVGIG (reference sequence). CDR3 size: 13 residues. V lost 2 bases, J lost 0 bases, and 7 bases lay in between. The CDR3 loop is CAWSFTMNTEAFF. CDR3 nucleotides: TGTGCCTGGAGTTTCACGATGAACACTGAAGCTTTCTTT.

CDR3 nucleotides: TGTGCCAGCAGCTTACGTAGCGGGAGGGGGGAAGAGACCCAGTACTTC. Its protein product is CASSLRSGRGEETQYF. The V call is TRBV11-3, the J call TRBJ2-5, with TRBD2 matching over 11 bases. The germline CDR1 and CDR2 sequences are SGHNT and YENEEA. This CDR3 spans 16 amino acids. V lost 2 bases to trimming and J lost 3 bases; unmatched junction nucleotides: 5. The whole variable domain, filled in from reference TRBV11-3 and TRBJ2-5, reads EAGVVQSPRYKIIEKKQPVAFWCNPISGHNTLYWYLQNLGQGPELLIRYENEEAVDDSQLPKDRFSAERLKGVDSTLKIQPAELGDSAVYLCASSLRSGRGEETQYFGPGTRLLVL.

This chain connects TRBV9 to TRBJ1-5; D might be TRBD1 (5 bases). With 4 bases removed from V and 7 bases from J, the gap between germline ends came to 15 bases. The germline V gene has CDR1 SGDLS and CDR2 YYNGEE. There are 14 residues in the CDR3. The CDR3 sequence is CASSPGLRGQPQHF. DNA for the CDR3: TGTGCCAGCAGCCCGGGACTGAGGGGACAGCCCCAGCATTTT. The whole variable domain, filled in from reference TRBV9 and TRBJ1-5, reads DSGVTQTPKHLITATGQRVTLRCSPRSGDLSVYWYQQSLDQGLQFLIQYYNGEERAKGNILERFSAQQFPDLHSELNLSSLELGDSALYFCASSPGLRGQPQHFGDGTRLSIL.

As concerns this clone: Other DNA sequences in the sample encode the same CDR3. The CDR3 sequence is CSASSGMGTDTQYF. CDR3 in DNA: TGCAGTGCTAGTTCGGGGATGGGGACAGATACGCAGTATTTT. J is TRBJ2-3 and V is TRBV20-1; tentative D call: TRBD2 (5 bases). The CDR3 consists of 14 residues. Trimming removed 3 bases from V and 3 bases from J, with 13 bases in between. Germline loops: CDR1 DFQATT, CDR2 SNEGSKA (reference sequence).

The chain couples TRBV30 to TRBJ1-2; the D gene is possibly TRBD1 (6 bases). The CDR3 covers 13 residues. In germline, CDR1 is GTSNPN, CDR2 SVGIG (reference sequence). Trimming took off 7 bases at V and 6 bases at J, with 18 bases between the two ends. CDR3 amino acids: CASTGYSGDGYTF. DNA for the CDR3: TGTGCCTCCACCGGGTACTCAGGGGATGGCTACACCTTC. Filled out from reference TRBV30 and TRBJ1-2, the complete variable domain reads SQTIHQWPATLVQPVGSPLSLECTVEGTSNPNLYWYRQAAGRGLQLLFYSVGIGQISSEVPQNLSASRPQDRQFILSSKKLLLSDSGFYLCASTGYSGDGYTFGSGTRLTVV.

The chain couples TRBV10-3 to TRBJ1-1, with TRBD1 matching over 9 bases. This CDR3 region has 14 residues. J lost 0 bases, V lost 6 bases, and 2 bases had no gene match. Germline values: CDR1 ENHRY, CDR2 SYGVKD. The CDR3 DNA sequence: TGTGCCATCAGGGACAGGGGTTTGAACACTGAAGCTTTCTTT. It is translated as CAIRDRGLNTEAFF.

This chain joins TRBV18 and TRBJ2-7; D might be TRBD2 (6 bases). This CDR3 has 17 amino acids. In germline, CDR1 is KGHSH, CDR2 LQKENI. V lost 1 base and J 5 bases, leaving 21 bases between the germline ends. The CDR3 DNA follows: TGTGCCAGCTCACCACGGGGCTTGGCGGGGACCGGCCACGAGCAGTACTTC. Translation: CASSPRGLAGTGHEQYF.

The chain joins TRBV5-1 to TRBJ1-2; D gene ambiguous. CDR1 is SGHRS, CDR2 YFSETQ, per germline. There are 13 residues in the CDR3. V dropped 3 bases and J dropped 7 bases, with 13 bases sitting between them. This CDR3 is CASSSGDPSGYTF. The CDR3 nucleotides read TGCGCCAGCAGCTCCGGGGATCCGAGTGGCTACACCTTC.

CDR3 loop: CASSPEGALRNEQFF. In DNA, the CDR3 is TGTGCCAGCTCACCGGAGGGGGCGCTTAGGAATGAGCAGTTCTTC. The gene calls are TRBV18 and TRBJ2-1, with D perhaps matching TRBD1 (7 bases). V lost 3 bases and J lost 7, with 16 bases in between. Per the germline V gene, CDR1 is KGHSH and CDR2 is LQKENI. The CDR3 runs to 15 residues.

The CDR3 DNA sequence: TGTGCCATCAGTAGCGGGTGGAGCGGGAGGTACGCCGGGGAGCTGTTTTTT. It translates to CAISSGWSGRYAGELFF. The J gene is TRBJ2-2, the V gene TRBV10-3; 9 nucleotides agree with TRBD2. Germline CDR1 and CDR2: ENHRY and SYGVKD. V was clipped by 5 bases and J by 6 bases; unmatched bases: 13. CDR3 length: 17 residues.

The rearrangement joins TRBV19 to TRBJ1-5; 10 positions agree with TRBD1. The ends lost 6 bases at V and 6 bases at J; junction bases unmatched: 11. Germline-derived CDR1 and CDR2 are LNHDA and SQIVND (reference sequence). The CDR3 has 16 amino acids. CDR3 sequence: CASRSSVTGGIQPQHF. DNA for the CDR3: TGTGCCAGTAGGTCGTCCGTGACAGGGGGCATTCAGCCCCAGCATTTT. The full variable domain, in which reference TRBV19 and TRBJ1-5 provide the parts outside the CDR3, is DGGITQSPKYLFRKEGQNVTLSCEQNLNHDAMYWYRQDPGQGLRLIYYSQIVNDFQKGDIAEGYSVSREKKESFPLTVTSAQKNPTAFYLCASRSSVTGGIQPQHFGDGTRLSIL.

The V and J genes are TRBV13 and TRBJ2-1; 10 positions match TRBD2. The germline V gene has CDR1 PRHDT and CDR2 FYEKMQ (reference sequence). This CDR3 has 14 amino acids. The ends lost 5 bases at V and 9 bases at J; junction bases unmatched: 7. The CDR3 DNA reads TGTGCCAGCAGCCCAACGAGGACTAGCGGTGAGCAGTTCTTC. Amino acid sequence: CASSPTRTSGEQFF.

This clone has only a few counts. The V and J genes are TRBV30 and TRBJ2-7; D ambiguous. CDR1 and CDR2 (germline): GTSNPN, SVGIG (reference sequence). Trimming removed 1 base from V and 4 bases from J, with 11 bases in between. The CDR3 loop spans 13 amino acids. CDR3 loop: CAWSGRPPYEQYF. The CDR3 DNA sequence: TGTGCCTGGAGTGGACGGCCGCCGTACGAGCAGTACTTC.

This chain joins TRBV7-2 and TRBJ2-7, with 8 bases aligning to TRBD2. Germline CDR1 reads SGHTA; CDR2 reads FQGNSA. Unmatched junction bases numbered 6, after V lost 3 bases and J lost 2 bases. CDR3 length: 15 amino acids. The CDR3 region is CASSFLAGLPYEQYF. The CDR3 bases are TGTGCCAGCAGCTTCTTAGCGGGGCTGCCCTACGAGCAGTACTTC.

The chain is built from TRBV6-6 and TRBJ1-2; 10 nucleotides match TRBD1. CDR1 is MNHNY, CDR2 SVGAGI, per germline (reference sequence). The CDR3 is made up of 16 amino acids. V was clipped by 0 bases and J by 7 bases; unmatched bases: 8. The CDR3 here is CASSYSTATGGGGYTF. In DNA, the CDR3 is TGTGCCAGCAGTTACTCTACCGCGACAGGGGGCGGTGGCTACACCTTC.